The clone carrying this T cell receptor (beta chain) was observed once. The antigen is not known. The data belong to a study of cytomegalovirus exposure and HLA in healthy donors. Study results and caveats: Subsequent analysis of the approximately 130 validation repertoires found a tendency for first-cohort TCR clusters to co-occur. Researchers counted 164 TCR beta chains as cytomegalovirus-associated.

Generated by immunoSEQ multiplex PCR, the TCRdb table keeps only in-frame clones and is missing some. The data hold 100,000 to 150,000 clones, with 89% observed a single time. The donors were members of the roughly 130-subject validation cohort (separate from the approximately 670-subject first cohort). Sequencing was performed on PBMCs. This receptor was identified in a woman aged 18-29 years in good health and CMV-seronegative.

The CDR3 reads CASSVAPHGSYTF. The DNA for the CDR3 is TGTGCCAGCAGCGTAGCACCTCATGGCAGCTACACCTTC. This chain connects TRBV9 to TRBJ1-2; the D is unclear. This CDR3 contains 13 residues. The V end was cut by 0 bases, the J end by 9 bases, with 12 bases between. In germline, CDR1 is SGDLS, CDR2 YYNGEE.